This T cell receptor beta chain was found in a study of shared T cell receptors in the human thymus. Clones were sequenced by immunoSEQ multiplex PCR, and TCRdb holds only the in-frame ones, with some missing. The table includes 500,000 to 750,000 clones, approximately 87% detected once. This sample was shared with a second study, whose subject was human thymus T cells. That investigation notes: Thymic material originated from resections removed in the course of corrective heart surgery. The authors found apparently biased V and J gene usage in thymic and blood repertoires.

Sequences were obtained from thymocytes. This receptor was taken from a boy under three years old with a congenital heart defect.

The CDR3 spells CSVGMTGTNQETQYF. Here the CDR3 DNA reads TGCAGCGTTGGGATGACAGGGACAAACCAAGAGACCCAGTACTTC. V usage is TRBV29-1 and J usage is TRBJ2-5; 7 bases line up with TRBD1. Germline V gene lookup returns CDR1 SQVTM and CDR2 ANQGSEA. Trimming took 4 bases from V and 0 from J; bases not matched to a gene: 8. CDR3 length: 15 residues. Looking up the rest from reference TRBV29-1 and TRBJ2-5 gives the full variable domain: SAVISQKPSRDICQRGTSLTIQCQVDSQVTMMFWYRQQPGQSLTLIATANQGSEATYESGFVIDKFPISRPNLTFSTLTVSNMSPEDSSIYLCSVGMTGTNQETQYFGPGTRLLVL.